A selection of T cell receptor beta chains follows, all from one sample in a study of cytomegalovirus exposure and HLA in healthy donors. Profiled with immunoSEQ multiplex PCR; TCRdb holds only in-frame clones, not every one. The sample lists under 150,000 clones, about 80% occurring once. Sequences were obtained from PBMCs. These receptors were collected from a man aged 35-49 years in good health and CMV-seropositive. The CDR3 runs from the conserved cysteine through the conserved F or W. The D gene is left open where the match is weak. The size entry is marked missing in some rows and otherwise reads once, few, many or a size class.

abundance | len | j_gene | v_gene | d_gene | CDR3nt | CDR3aa
. | 13 | TRBJ1-1 | TRBV27 | . | TGTGCCAGCAGCGGGGGGCCGAACACTGAAGCTTTCTTT | CASSGGPNTEAFF
. | 17 | TRBJ2-5 | TRBV5-1 | TRBD2 | TGCGCCAGCAGCTTGGCCAGGCAACTAGCGGGCCAAGAGACCCAGTACTTC | CASSLARQLAGQETQYF
. | 14 | TRBJ2-1 | TRBV27 | TRBD2 | TGTGCCAGCAGTCGTACTAGCGGCTACAATGAGCAGTTCTTC | CASSRTSGYNEQFF
. | 15 | TRBJ2-6 | TRBV4-1 | . | TGCGCCAGCAGCCAAGGGCCCTTGGGGGCCAACGTCCTGACTTTC | CASSQGPLGANVLTF
. | 13 | TRBJ1-4 | TRBV10-3 | . | TGTGCCATCAGTGAGGCGACTAATGAAAAACTGTTTTTT | CAISEATNEKLFF
. | 14 | TRBJ2-7 | TRBV6-1 | TRBD1 | TGTGCCAGCAGTGAGGACAGGGGGCTGAAGGAGCAGTACTTC | CASSEDRGLKEQYF
. | 15 | TRBJ1-5 | TRBV19 | TRBD1 | TGTGCCAGTAGTAGCGGGGACAGGGGGCTTCAGCCCCAGCATTTT | CASSSGDRGLQPQHF
. | 15 | TRBJ2-1 | TRBV4-3 | TRBD2 | TGCGCCAGCAGCCAGGGACTAGCGGGGGGGCGGGAGCAGTTCTTC | CASSQGLAGGREQFF
. | 15 | TRBJ2-2 | TRBV9 | TRBD1 | TGTGCCAGCAGCGCCGGGACAGGTGGGGCCGGGGAGCTGTTTTTT | CASSAGTGGAGELFF
few | 15 | TRBJ1-2 | TRBV6-5 | . | TGTGCCAGCAGTCCTCAGGGCCGGTCTCACTATGGCTACACCTTC | CASSPQGRSHYGYTF
. | 16 | TRBJ1-1 | TRBV6-1 | TRBD1 | TGTGCCAGCAGTGAATCGAGAACAGGGGTGAACACTGAAGCTTTCTTT | CASSESRTGVNTEAFF
. | 15 | TRBJ2-7 | TRBV10-3 | TRBD1 | TGTGCCATCAGTGAGGGGGGACAGAGCTCCTACGAGCAGTACTTC | CAISEGGQSSYEQYF
. | 14 | TRBJ1-1 | TRBV5-4 | . | TGTGCCGCAGGAGGCTGGGGTTTGAACACTGAAGCTTTCTTT | CAAGGWGLNTEAFF
. | 14 | TRBJ1-5 | TRBV9 | TRBD1 | TGTGCCAGCAGCTCGACAGGGGGCAATCAGCCCCAGCATTTT | CASSSTGGNQPQHF